The rows below give T cell receptor beta chains drawn from one sample of a study of Graves' ophthalmopathy and Graves' hyperthyroidism. TCRdb re-analysed the multiplex PCR reads in MiXCR, keeping a single row per CDR3 protein. The table has roughly 1.1 million distinct CDR3 sequences, 35% to 40% seen once. Sequenced input: peripheral blood or thyroid tissue (not recorded which). The receptors were gathered from an adult man with Graves' hyperthyroidism. Both conserved end residues are part of each CDR3. The D gene is left open where the match is weak. Some rows have no size entry. The others give once, few or many, or a class for an expanded clone.

D: .
size: .
V: TRBV10-3
J: TRBJ2-7
DNA: TGTGCCAGCAGTGAATATCGAGGTGCATTTTACGAGCAGTACTTC
CDR3: CASSEYRGAFYEQYF

D: .
size: .
V: TRBV7-9
J: TRBJ1-2
DNA: TGTGCCAGCAGCTTAGGCGGGGACCATGGCTACACCTTC
CDR3: CASSLGGDHGYTF

D: TRBD2
size: few
V: TRBV7-9
J: TRBJ2-5
DNA: TGTGCCAGCAGCTTACAAGGAGCGGGAGAATCAAGGGAGACCCAGTACTTC
CDR3: CASSLQGAGESRETQYF

D: .
size: .
V: TRBV20-1
J: TRBJ2-2
DNA: TGCAGTGCTAGGGGACGGAGCTCCTACGAGCTGTTTTTT
CDR3: CSARGRSSYELFF

D: .
size: once
V: TRBV10-3
J: TRBJ1-4
DNA: TGTGCCATCAGTGATGAAGACAGCTCCTACGAGGAACTGTTTTTT
CDR3: CAISDEDSSYEELFF

D: TRBD2
size: few
V: TRBV7-6
J: TRBJ2-2
DNA: TGTGCCAGCAGCAAACCGACTATAAGACTAGCGGCGAACACCGGGGAGCTGTTTTTT
CDR3: CASSKPTIRLAANTGELFF

D: .
size: many
V: TRBV6-5
J: TRBJ1-6
DNA: TGTGCCAGCAGTGAAACTCCACAGGGTCGAAATTCACCCCTCCACTTT
CDR3: CASSETPQGRNSPLHF

D: .
size: many
V: TRBV12-3/TRBV12-4
J: TRBJ1-5
DNA: TGTGCCAGCAGTTTAGATATTCTCTATCAGCCCCAGCATTTT
CDR3: CASSLDILYQPQHF

D: .
size: few
V: TRBV10-3
J: TRBJ1-5
DNA: TGTGCCATCAGTGAGTCGACGGGTTCGCCCCAGCATTTT
CDR3: CAISESTGSPQHF

D: TRBD1
size: .
V: TRBV7-2
J: TRBJ2-7
DNA: TGTGCCAGCAGCATCCAGGGGGAAGGGACCGAGCAGTACTTC
CDR3: CASSIQGEGTEQYF

D: .
size: .
V: TRBV12-3/TRBV12-4
J: TRBJ1-5
DNA: TGTGCCAGCAGCCACGGGAGTAGACGGCTGCTAGCGGCCCAGCATTTT
CDR3: CASSHGSRRLLAAQHF

D: TRBD2
size: .
V: TRBV6-5
J: TRBJ2-5
DNA: TGTGCCAGCAGTGCCACTAGCGGGGGGCCCTTGGAGACCCAGTACTTC
CDR3: CASSATSGGPLETQYF

D: TRBD2
size: many
V: TRBV9
J: TRBJ2-5
DNA: TGTGCCAGCAGCGCGCAGCTCCCGGGACTAGCGAAAGAGACCCAGTACTTC
CDR3: CASSAQLPGLAKETQYF

D: .
size: .
V: TRBV2
J: TRBJ1-1
DNA: TGTGCCAGCAGCTTCGGGCCGAAGGACGAAACTTTCTTT
CDR3: CASSFGPKDETFF

D: .
size: .
V: TRBV10-2
J: TRBJ2-7
DNA: TGCGCCAGCAGTGAGTCAGGGTTGGTCTACGAGCAGTACTTC
CDR3: CASSESGLVYEQYF

D: .
size: many
V: TRBV6-1
J: TRBJ2-7
DNA: TGTGCCAGCAGTGAAAAGGTGCGGAGCTCCTACGAGCAGTACTTC
CDR3: CASSEKVRSSYEQYF

D: TRBD1
size: .
V: TRBV29-1
J: TRBJ1-1
DNA: TGCAGCGTTGGGGGACAGCGGGGCGCTTTCTTT
CDR3: CSVGGQRGAFF

D: TRBD1
size: many
V: TRBV6-5
J: TRBJ2-7
DNA: TGTGCCAGCAGGTACGCGCCGGGACAGCAGAACGAGCAGTACTTC
CDR3: CASRYAPGQQNEQYF

D: .
size: few
V: TRBV19
J: TRBJ2-7
DNA: TGTGCCAGTACAGGAATACAGGGCTCTGCGGATGACGAGCAGTACTTC
CDR3: CASTGIQGSADDEQYF

D: TRBD1
size: many
V: TRBV4-2
J: TRBJ1-5
DNA: TGTGCCAGCAGCCAAGGAGGACAGGGAGGGCAGCCCCAGCATTTT
CDR3: CASSQGGQGGQPQHF

D: .
size: .
V: TRBV25-1
J: TRBJ2-5
DNA: TGTGCCAGCCCCGGGACTGCCCAAGAGACCCAGTACTTC
CDR3: CASPGTAQETQYF

D: .
size: many
V: TRBV4-3
J: TRBJ2-7
DNA: TGCGCCAGCAGCCAAGAGACCTATTACGAGCAGTACTTC
CDR3: CASSQETYYEQYF

D: .
size: few
V: TRBV7-8
J: TRBJ2-3
DNA: TGTGCCAGCAGCCTAGGGACCCACAGAGCTACGCAGTATTTT
CDR3: CASSLGTHRATQYF

D: TRBD1
size: few
V: TRBV7-2
J: TRBJ2-3
DNA: TGTGCCAGCAGCTCCCCAGAGGGACAGGGGTTGGATACGCAGTATTTT
CDR3: CASSSPEGQGLDTQYF

D: .
size: .
V: TRBV12-3/TRBV12-4
J: TRBJ2-7
DNA: TGTGCCAGCAGATACTCACTAGCCTACGAGCAGTACTTC
CDR3: CASRYSLAYEQYF

D: .
size: .
V: TRBV7-9
J: TRBJ2-2
DNA: TGTGCCAGCAGCCCAGATCGCCCGACCCAGAACACCGGGGAGCTGTTTTTT
CDR3: CASSPDRPTQNTGELFF

D: TRBD1
size: few
V: TRBV5-1
J: TRBJ1-5
DNA: TGTGCCAGCAGCTCAGGACAGGGGCAAGATCAGCCCCAGCATTTT
CDR3: CASSSGQGQDQPQHF

D: .
size: many
V: TRBV10-2
J: TRBJ1-2
DNA: TGCGCCAGCTACTTGGAGGGTCATGGCTACACCTTC
CDR3: CASYLEGHGYTF

D: .
size: many
V: TRBV9
J: TRBJ2-2
DNA: TGTGCCAGCAGCCCTTCCACGAACACCGGGGAGCTGTTTTTT
CDR3: CASSPSTNTGELFF

D: TRBD2
size: .
V: TRBV10-3
J: TRBJ2-5
DNA: TGTGCCGAATCGGCCGAAAAAGAAACTAGCGAGAACCAAGAGACCCAGTACTTC
CDR3: CAESAEKETSENQETQYF

D: .
size: .
V: TRBV10-3
J: TRBJ2-7
DNA: TGTGCCATCAGTGATTATCTGGGGGCCCACGAGCAGTACTTC
CDR3: CAISDYLGAHEQYF

D: .
size: .
V: TRBV25-1
J: TRBJ2-2
DNA: TGTGCCAGCAGCCAAACGGGACTGCCGGAGCTGTTTTTT
CDR3: CASSQTGLPELFF

D: TRBD1
size: many
V: TRBV7-9
J: TRBJ1-1
DNA: TGTGCCAGCAGCTCGGTAACAGGGGGCCCTTCTCTGACGAACACTGAAGCTTTCTTT
CDR3: CASSSVTGGPSLTNTEAFF

D: TRBD1
size: few
V: TRBV6-9
J: TRBJ1-6
DNA: TGTGCCAGCAGTCGAGACTTGGGACAGAGGGGAGTTGGGCATTCACCCCTCCACTTT
CDR3: CASSRDLGQRGVGHSPLHF

D: .
size: many
V: TRBV20-1
J: TRBJ2-7
DNA: TGCAGTGCTAGAGATGAGCAGTACTTC
CDR3: CSARDEQYF

D: .
size: many
V: TRBV19
J: TRBJ1-5
DNA: TGTGCCAGCAGCATACGGGGTGATCAGCCCCAGCATTTT
CDR3: CASSIRGDQPQHF

D: TRBD1
size: once
V: TRBV10-2
J: TRBJ2-7
DNA: TGCGCCAGTGACCGGGACAGGTCCTACGAGCAGTACTTC
CDR3: CASDRDRSYEQYF

D: .
size: .
V: TRBV19
J: TRBJ2-2
DNA: TGTGCCAGTAGTATCTTTATCCTCGTGGGCAGGGGAAACACCGGGGAGCTGTTTTTT
CDR3: CASSIFILVGRGNTGELFF

D: .
size: few
V: TRBV12-3/TRBV12-4
J: TRBJ2-5
DNA: TGTGCCAGCAGTTTAAGGAGGGGGGTAATTTTGGAGACCCAGTACTTC
CDR3: CASSLRRGVILETQYF